This T cell receptor (beta chain) was observed in a study of T cells in Graves' hyperthyroidism and ophthalmopathy. Amplified regions were TCR beta CDR3 sequences from RNA transcripts. Using the HTBI primer set, a first-round RT-PCR was run on the TCR CDR3. TCRdb fed the multiplex PCR reads into MiXCR, producing one record per CDR3 protein. The data hold some 320,000 distinct CDR3 sequences, with around 15% observed a single time. Many counts were recorded for this clonotype. Its specificity is unknown. Overall study results and limits: Model output signaled ophthalmopathy a median 6.5 months ahead of onset.

Diagnoses were established using clinical symptoms, serum thyroxine and TRAb, thyroid ultrasound and orbital computed tomography. Sample: blood. This receptor was taken from a woman aged 40 to 55 with Graves' ophthalmopathy.

The CDR3 loop reads CASSFGTGGANEQFF. CDR3 DNA sequence: TGTGCCAGCAGCTTTGGGACAGGGGGTGCCAATGAGCAGTTCTTC. The genes are TRBV7-9 and TRBJ2-1; 11 bases are a match to TRBD1. CDR3 size: 15 residues. J gave up 6 bases and V 3 bases, and 4 bases lay outside the gene matches. Germline V CDR1 and CDR2: SEHNR, FQNEAQ (reference sequence).